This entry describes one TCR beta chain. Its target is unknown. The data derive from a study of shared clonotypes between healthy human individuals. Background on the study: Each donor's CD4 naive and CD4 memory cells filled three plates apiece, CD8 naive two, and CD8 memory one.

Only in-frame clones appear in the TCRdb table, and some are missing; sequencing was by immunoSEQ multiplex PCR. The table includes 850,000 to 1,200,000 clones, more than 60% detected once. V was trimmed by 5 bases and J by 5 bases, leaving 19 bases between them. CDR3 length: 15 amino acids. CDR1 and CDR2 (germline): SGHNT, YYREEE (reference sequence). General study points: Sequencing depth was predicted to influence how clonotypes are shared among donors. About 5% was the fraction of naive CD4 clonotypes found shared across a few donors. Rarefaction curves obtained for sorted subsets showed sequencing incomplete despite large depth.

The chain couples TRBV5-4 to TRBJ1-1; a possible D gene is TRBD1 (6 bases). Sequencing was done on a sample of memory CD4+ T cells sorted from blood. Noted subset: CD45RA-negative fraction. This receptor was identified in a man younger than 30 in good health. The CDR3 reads CASSFQAGAGTEAFF. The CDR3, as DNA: TGTGCCAGCAGTTTCCAGGCAGGGGCGGGAACTGAAGCTTTCTTT. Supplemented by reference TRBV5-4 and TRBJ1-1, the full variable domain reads ETGVTQSPTHLIKTRGQQVTLRCSSQSGHNTVSWYQQALGQGPQFIFQYYREEENGRGNFPPRFSGLQFPNYSSELNVNALELDDSALYLCASSFQAGAGTEAFFGQGTRLTVV.